The clone carrying this TCR beta chain was seen a handful of times. Its target is unknown. The treatment denotes: oral pan-JAK inhibitor, 5-10 mg twice daily. Peripheral blood, together with lesional scalp punch biopsies, was collected from alopecia areata patients. The data belong to a study of CD8+ T cells in alopecia areata. On the study more broadly: Tofacitinib exposure lasted 6 to 18 months, followed by 6 months off drug. Scoring of severity for treated patients was based on percentage of affected scalp area.

Following extraction, RNA underwent reverse transcription to cDNA, which served as the sequencing template. Only in-frame clones appear in the TCRdb table, and some are missing; sequencing was by immunoSEQ multiplex PCR. The table records approximately 210,000 clones, 55% to 70% of them present only once. Broader study findings: In scalp and blood, many expanded lesional clones persisted during tofacitinib.

CDR1 and CDR2 from the germline V gene are ENHRY and SYGVKD. V lost 2 bases and J 3 bases, leaving 7 bases between the germline ends. The CDR3 consists of 13 residues. This sequence originates from a human donor with alopecia areata. The chain has TRBV10-3 and TRBJ2-5; the D gene is possibly TRBD2 (6 bases). This material consisted of CD4+ T cells sorted from blood, taken at week 4, from a patient treated with tofacitinib. The CDR3 spells CAISEGTEETQYF. DNA for the CDR3: TGTGCCATCAGTGAGGGGACTGAAGAGACCCAGTACTTC.